This T cell receptor beta chain was recovered during a study of T-cell memory formation after mild COVID-19 (dated by TCRdb to the early 2020s). In terms of the full investigation: TCR sequence clusters from the two donors were found to be largely donor specific. Longitudinal TCRalpha and TCRbeta repertoire sequencing tracked T-cell clones expanding and contracting after mild COVID-19 in a couple of donors. Two young, previously healthy adult volunteers made up the cohort, one male and one female.

V is cut by 4 bases and J by 7 bases, and the space between the germline ends is 13 bases. Including the terminal cysteine and phenylalanine, the CDR3 comprises 14 residues. This entry keeps only the CDR3 DNA: 42 bases, framed from base 1. The germline V gene provides CDR1 MNHNS and CDR2 SASEGT. Ficoll-Paque density gradient centrifugation was used to isolate PBMCs. On this clonotype itself: Its antigen is currently not known. The input lacks base qualities; no much larger clone sits a single base away.

The paper as a whole reports these results and caveats: Some responding clones were detected in pre-infection memory, which suggested that pre-existing cross-reactive memory T cells had joined the SARS-CoV-2 response. Whether the second-wave clones peaking on day 37 were SARS-CoV-2 specific was not confirmed. From day 15 to 85, contracting clones showed balanced CD4/CD8 phenotypes, whereas a second wave of clones that expanded from day 15 to 37 leaned towards CD4+. Only two mild cases were covered by the study, and larger cohorts that include severe cases with pre-infection samples were considered necessary. Contracting CD4+ clones were located mainly in the CM and EM memory subsets, whereas CD8+ clones were found to be enriched in EMRA.

For sequencing, an Illumina NovaSeq 6000 was employed. TCRalpha and TCRbeta cDNA libraries were constructed by 5'RACE with constant-segment primers, with sample barcodes and unique molecular identifiers being introduced. Trizol reagent was used to extract RNA from every sample. Amplification of the libraries took two PCR steps, and the second step added a second sample barcode plus Illumina TruSeq adapters. The libraries were sequenced on an Illumina NovaSeq using 2 x 150 bp paired-end reads. In the paper's pipeline: Demultiplexing of reads and collapsing into UMI-guided consensus sequences were performed with migec v1.2.7. Using mixcr v2.1.11, UMI consensuses were aligned to TRA and TRB V and J templates and then assembled into clonotypes. A clonotype was counted as expanded or contracted only if both edgeR and NoisET called the change significant, with noise models trained on biological replicates. For edgeR calls, the cutoffs were a false discovery rate-adjusted p below 0.01 and a log2 fold-change threshold of 1. As an exploratory analysis of dynamics, max-normalized trajectories of the 1000 most abundant clonotypes were examined with PCA combined with hierarchical clustering. Separately sequenced CD4+ and CD8+ repertoires were used to assign the CD4 or CD8 phenotype of responding clones. In-frame beta chains were kept once TCRdb had trimmed the public reads at Q25 with fastp and called clones with MiXCR. Under each unique CDR3 protein, matching rows form one entry showing the most common genes and DNA. What appears here as the V and J calls and clone size reflects TCRdb's work, not the paper's. Across this sample there are about 140,000 distinct CDR3 sequences, with 11% to 15% seen only once. Less than 30% of the sample rests with the top ten.

The receptor was derived from an adult woman who had mild COVID-19 (a few samples of this study predate the infection). The sample titles of this study are shuffled in the database, so cell type and time point are left out; the donor was told from shared clones. Sequencing was done on a sample of PBMCs or a T cell subset sorted from them (not recorded which). The sequence links TRBV6-1 to TRBJ1-4, with TRBD1 as a weak D call on 5 bases. The CDR3 in this case is CASSVWGEGEKLFF. Read as DNA, the sequence is TGTGCCAGCAGTGTCTGGGGGGAGGGTGAAAAACTGTTTTTT.